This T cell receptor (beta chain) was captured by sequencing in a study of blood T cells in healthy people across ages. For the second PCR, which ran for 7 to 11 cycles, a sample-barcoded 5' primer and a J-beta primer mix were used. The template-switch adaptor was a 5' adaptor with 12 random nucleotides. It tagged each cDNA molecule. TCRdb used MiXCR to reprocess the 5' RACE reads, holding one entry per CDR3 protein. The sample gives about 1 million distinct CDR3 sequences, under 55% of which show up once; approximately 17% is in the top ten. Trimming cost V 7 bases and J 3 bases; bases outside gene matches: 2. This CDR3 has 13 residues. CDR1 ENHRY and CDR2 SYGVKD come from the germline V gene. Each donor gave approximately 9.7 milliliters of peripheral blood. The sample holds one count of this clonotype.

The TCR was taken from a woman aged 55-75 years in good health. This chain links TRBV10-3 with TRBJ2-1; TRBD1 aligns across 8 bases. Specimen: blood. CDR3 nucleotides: TGTGCCATCACCGGACAGGGCTACAATGAGCAGTTCTTC. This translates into CAITGQGYNEQFF.